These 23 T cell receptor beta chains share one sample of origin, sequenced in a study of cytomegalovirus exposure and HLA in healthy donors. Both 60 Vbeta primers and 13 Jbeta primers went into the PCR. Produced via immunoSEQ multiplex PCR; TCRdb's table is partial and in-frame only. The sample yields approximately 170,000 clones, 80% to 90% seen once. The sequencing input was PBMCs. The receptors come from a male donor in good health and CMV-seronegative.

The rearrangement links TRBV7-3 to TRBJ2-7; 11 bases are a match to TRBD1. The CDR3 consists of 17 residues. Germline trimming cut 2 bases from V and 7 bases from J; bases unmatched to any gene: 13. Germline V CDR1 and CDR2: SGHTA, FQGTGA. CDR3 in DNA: TGTGCCAGCAGCTTACCCCACCATTCCGGGACAGGGGGTGAGCAGTACTTC. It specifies CASSLPHHSGTGGEQYF.

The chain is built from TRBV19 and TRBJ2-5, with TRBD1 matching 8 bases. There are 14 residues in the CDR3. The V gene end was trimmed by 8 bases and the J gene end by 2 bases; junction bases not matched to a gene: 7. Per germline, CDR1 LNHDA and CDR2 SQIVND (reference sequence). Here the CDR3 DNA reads TGTGCCAGTGGGATACAGGGGGTACAAGAGACCCAGTACTTC. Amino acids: CASGIQGVQETQYF.

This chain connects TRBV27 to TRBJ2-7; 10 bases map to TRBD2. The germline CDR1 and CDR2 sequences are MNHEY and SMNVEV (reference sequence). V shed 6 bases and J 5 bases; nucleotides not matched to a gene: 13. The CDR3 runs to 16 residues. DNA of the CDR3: TGTGCCAGCAGGACAGCCCCTCTAGCGGGGGTGAACGAGCAGTACTTC. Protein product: CASRTAPLAGVNEQYF.

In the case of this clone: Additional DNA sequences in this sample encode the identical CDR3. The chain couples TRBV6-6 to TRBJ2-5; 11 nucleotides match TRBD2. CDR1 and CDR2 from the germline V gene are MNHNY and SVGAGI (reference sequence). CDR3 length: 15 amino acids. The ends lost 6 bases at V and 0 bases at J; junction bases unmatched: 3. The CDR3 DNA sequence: TGTGCCAGCAGAACTAGCGGGAGAGACCAAGAGACCCAGTACTTC. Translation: CASRTSGRDQETQYF.

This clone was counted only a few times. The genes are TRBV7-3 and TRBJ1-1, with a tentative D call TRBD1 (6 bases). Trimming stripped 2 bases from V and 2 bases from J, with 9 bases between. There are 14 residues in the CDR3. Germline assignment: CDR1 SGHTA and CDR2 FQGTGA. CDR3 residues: CASSLAGANTEAFF. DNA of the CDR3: TGTGCCAGCAGCTTAGCGGGGGCTAACACTGAAGCTTTCTTT.

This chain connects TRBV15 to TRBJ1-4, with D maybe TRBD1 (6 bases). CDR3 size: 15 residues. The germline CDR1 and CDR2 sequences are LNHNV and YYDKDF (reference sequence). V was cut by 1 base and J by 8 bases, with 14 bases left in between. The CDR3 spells CATSRVGGLGEKLFF. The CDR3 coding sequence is TGTGCCACCAGCAGAGTCGGGGGGCTCGGGGAAAAACTGTTTTTT.

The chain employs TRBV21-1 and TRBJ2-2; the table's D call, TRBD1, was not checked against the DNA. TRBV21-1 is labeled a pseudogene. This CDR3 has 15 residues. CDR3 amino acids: CASSKGEPGTGELFF. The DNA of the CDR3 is TGTGCCAGCAGCAAAGGTGAGCCAGGCACCGGGGAGCTGTTTTTT.

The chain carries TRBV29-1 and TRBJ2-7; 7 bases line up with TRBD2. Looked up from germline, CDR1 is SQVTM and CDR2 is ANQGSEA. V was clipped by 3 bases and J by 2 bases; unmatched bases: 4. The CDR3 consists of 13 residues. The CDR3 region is CSVEGGGTYEQYF. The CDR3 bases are TGCAGCGTTGAGGGCGGGGGTACCTACGAGCAGTACTTC.

CDR3 sequence reads: CASSADRDNEKLFF. The CDR3, as DNA: TGTGCCAGCAGTGCGGACAGGGATAATGAAAAACTGTTTTTT. This chain joins TRBV6-6 and TRBJ1-4; 8 bases line up with TRBD1. The CDR3 has 14 residues. The V gene end was trimmed by 5 bases and the J gene end by 4 bases; junction bases not matched to a gene: 3. CDR1 is MNHNY and CDR2 is SVGAGI in the germline V gene (reference sequence).

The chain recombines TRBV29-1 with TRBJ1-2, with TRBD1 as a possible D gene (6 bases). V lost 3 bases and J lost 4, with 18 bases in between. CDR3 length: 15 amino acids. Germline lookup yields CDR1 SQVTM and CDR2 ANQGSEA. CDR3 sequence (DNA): TGCAGCGTTGATAGGGGGACAATGGGGGCCTATGGCTACACCTTC. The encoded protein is CSVDRGTMGAYGYTF.

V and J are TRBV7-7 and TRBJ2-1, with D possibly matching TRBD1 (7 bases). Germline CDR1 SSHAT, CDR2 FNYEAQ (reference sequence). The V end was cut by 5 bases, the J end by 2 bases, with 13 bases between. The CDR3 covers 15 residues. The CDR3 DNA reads TGTGCCAGCAGCGTAGGCAGGGGGGCCTACAATGAGCAGTTCTTC. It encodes CASSVGRGAYNEQFF.

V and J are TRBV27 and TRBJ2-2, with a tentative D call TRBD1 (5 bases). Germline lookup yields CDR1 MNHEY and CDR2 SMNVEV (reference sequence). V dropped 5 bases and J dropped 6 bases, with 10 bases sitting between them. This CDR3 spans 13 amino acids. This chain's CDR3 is CASSIRVSGELFF. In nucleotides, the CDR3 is TGTGCCAGCAGTATCAGGGTGTCCGGGGAGCTGTTTTTT.

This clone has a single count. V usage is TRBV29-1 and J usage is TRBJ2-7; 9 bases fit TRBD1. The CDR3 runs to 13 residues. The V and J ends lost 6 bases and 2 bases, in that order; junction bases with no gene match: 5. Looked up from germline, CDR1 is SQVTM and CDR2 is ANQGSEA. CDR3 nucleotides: TGCAGCGTCTTGACAGGGGGTACCTACGAGCAGTACTTC. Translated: CSVLTGGTYEQYF.

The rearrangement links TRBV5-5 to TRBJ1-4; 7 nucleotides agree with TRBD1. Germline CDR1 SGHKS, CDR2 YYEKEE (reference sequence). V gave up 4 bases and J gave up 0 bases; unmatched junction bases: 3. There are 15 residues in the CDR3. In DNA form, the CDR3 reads TGTGCCAGCAGCCCTGGGACAGCAACTAATGAAAAACTGTTTTTT. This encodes CASSPGTATNEKLFF.

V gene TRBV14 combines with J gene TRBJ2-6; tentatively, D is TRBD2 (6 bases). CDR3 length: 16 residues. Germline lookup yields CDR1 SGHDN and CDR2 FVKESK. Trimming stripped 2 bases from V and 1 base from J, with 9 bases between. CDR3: CASSQTGGSGANVLTF. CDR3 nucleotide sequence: TGTGCCAGCAGCCAAACCGGGGGTTCTGGGGCCAACGTCCTGACTTTC. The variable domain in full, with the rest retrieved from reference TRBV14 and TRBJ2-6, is EAGVTQFPSHSVIEKGQTVTLRCDPISGHDNLYWYRRVMGKEIKFLLHFVKESKQDESGMPNNRFLAERTGGTYSTLKVQPAELEDSGVYFCASSQTGGSGANVLTFGAGSRLTVL.

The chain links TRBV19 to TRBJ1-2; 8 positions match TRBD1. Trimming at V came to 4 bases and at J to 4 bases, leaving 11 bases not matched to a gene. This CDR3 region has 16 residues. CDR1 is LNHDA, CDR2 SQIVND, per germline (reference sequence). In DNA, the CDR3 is TGTGCCAGTAGTACCCCACGGGACAGGTCTTTCTATGGCTACACCTTC. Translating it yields CASSTPRDRSFYGYTF. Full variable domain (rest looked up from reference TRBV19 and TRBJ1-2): DGGITQSPKYLFRKEGQNVTLSCEQNLNHDAMYWYRQDPGQGLRLIYYSQIVNDFQKGDIAEGYSVSREKKESFPLTVTSAQKNPTAFYLCASSTPRDRSFYGYTFGSGTRLTVV.

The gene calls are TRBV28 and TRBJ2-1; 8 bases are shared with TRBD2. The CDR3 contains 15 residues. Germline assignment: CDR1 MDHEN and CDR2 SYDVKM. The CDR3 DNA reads TGTGCGATCACCCCCCGGGCCGGGGGGGGACATGAGCAGTTCTTC. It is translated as CAITPRAGGGHEQFF.

CDR3 sequence: CASKQDRNQPQHF. DNA for the CDR3: TGTGCCAGCAAGCAAGACAGGAATCAGCCCCAGCATTTT. The chain uses TRBV6-5 and TRBJ1-5; a weak D match, TRBD1 (6 bases). The V end was cut by 7 bases, the J end by 4 bases, with 11 bases between. CDR1 and CDR2 (germline): MNHEY, SVGAGI. CDR3 length: 13 residues.

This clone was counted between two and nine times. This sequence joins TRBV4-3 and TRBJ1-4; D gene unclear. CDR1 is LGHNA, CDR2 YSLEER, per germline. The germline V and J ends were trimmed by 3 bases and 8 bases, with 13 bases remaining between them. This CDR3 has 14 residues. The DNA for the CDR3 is TGCGCCAGCAGCCAGGGAGTTGACGGGGAAAAACTGTTTTTT. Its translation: CASSQGVDGEKLFF.

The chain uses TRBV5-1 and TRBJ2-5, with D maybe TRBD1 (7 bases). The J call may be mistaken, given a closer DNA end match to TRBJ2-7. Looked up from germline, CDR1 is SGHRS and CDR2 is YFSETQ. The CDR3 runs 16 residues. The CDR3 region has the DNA TGCGCCAGCAGCCCAGGGACAGTATCGGGGGCCTACGAGCAGTACTTC. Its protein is CASSPGTVSGAYEQYF.

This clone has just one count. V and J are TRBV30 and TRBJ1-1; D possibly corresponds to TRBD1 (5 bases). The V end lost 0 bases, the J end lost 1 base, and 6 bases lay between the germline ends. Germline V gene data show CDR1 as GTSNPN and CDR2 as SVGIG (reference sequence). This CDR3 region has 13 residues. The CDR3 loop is CAWSVQANTEAFF. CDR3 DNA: TGTGCCTGGAGTGTACAGGCGAACACTGAAGCTTTCTTT.

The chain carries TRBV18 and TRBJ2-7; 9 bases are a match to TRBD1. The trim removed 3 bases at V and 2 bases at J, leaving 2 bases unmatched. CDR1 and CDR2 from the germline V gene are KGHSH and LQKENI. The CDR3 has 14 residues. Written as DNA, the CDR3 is TGTGCCAGCTCACCGGGGGACAGGGCCTACGAGCAGTACTTC. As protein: CASSPGDRAYEQYF.

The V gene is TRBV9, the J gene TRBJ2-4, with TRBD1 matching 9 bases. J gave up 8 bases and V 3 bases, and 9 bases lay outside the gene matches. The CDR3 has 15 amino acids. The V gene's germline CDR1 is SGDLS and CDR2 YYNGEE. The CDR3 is CASSGAGTGNDIQYF. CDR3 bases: TGTGCCAGCAGCGGAGCCGGGACAGGGAACGACATTCAGTACTTC.